This TCR beta chain was sequenced for a study of shared clonotypes between healthy human individuals. V was trimmed by 1 base and J by 1 base, leaving 4 bases between them. CDR3 length equals 13 residues. Germline V lookup: CDR1 SQVTM, CDR2 ANQGSEA. Study results and caveats: Clonotype sharing among donors, it was expected, would be affected by sequencing depth. Between several donors, naive CD4 clonotypes were shared at a level of around 5.2%. Relative to memory subsets, naive subsets generally showed larger estimated richness.

CD45RO-negative, CCR7-selected cells formed the naive CD8 fraction, which excluded terminally differentiated effector memory CD45RA+ cells. With respect to this clone: Its matching antigen is unknown.

The assay was immunoSEQ multiplex PCR, and TCRdb's table has in-frame clones only and misses some. The sample consists of about 2.1 million clones, around 93% of them appearing once. The material sequenced was naive CD8+ T cells from PBMCs. The chain employs TRBV29-1 and TRBJ2-2; no clear D. This sequence originates from a man between 18 and 29 years old in good health. Some clones in this sample may be carry-over from other donors' samples. DNA for the CDR3: TGCAGCGTTGAAGGGAGGAACACCGGGGAGCTGTTTTTT. Its translation is CSVEGRNTGELFF.